The entry below gives a single TCR beta chain sequence along with its context. No antigen is known for it. Germline V CDR1 and CDR2: SGHDT, YYEEEE. The CDR3 consists of 15 residues. Trimming cost V 0 bases and J 3 bases, with 12 bases left between them. Time point indicated: blood 2 weeks post-SBRT. Treatment denoted: 15 Gy SBRT to primary tumor, nephrectomy 4 weeks later. The patient's renal cell carcinoma had clear cell pathology. Clones were sequenced by immunoSEQ multiplex PCR, and TCRdb holds only the in-frame ones, with some missing. The table has 160,000 or so clones, 80% to 90% seen once. These data originate in a study of radiation and T cells in renal cell carcinoma. The study, taken as a whole, reports: Without pretreatment biopsies, baseline tumor clonotype presence was undetermined.

The chain links TRBV5-6 to TRBJ1-1, with a weak D call TRBD1 (6 bases). This receptor was obtained from a woman aged 50 to 65 with renal cell carcinoma. Sequenced material: blood, taken from a patient whose treatment included radiotherapy and nephrectomy. This CDR3 reads CASSLGYRDHTEAFF. The CDR3 nucleotides read TGTGCCAGCAGCTTGGGCTACAGGGACCACACTGAAGCTTTCTTT.